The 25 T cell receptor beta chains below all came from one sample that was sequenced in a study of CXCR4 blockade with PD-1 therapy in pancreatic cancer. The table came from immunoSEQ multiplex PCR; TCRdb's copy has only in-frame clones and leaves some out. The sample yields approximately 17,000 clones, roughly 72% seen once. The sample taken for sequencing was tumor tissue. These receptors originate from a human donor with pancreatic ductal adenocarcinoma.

The CDR3 DNA sequence: TGTGCCAGCAGTGAGGCCTTTGATTCACCCCTCCACTTT. This codes for CASSEAFDSPLHF. This chain links TRBV6-8 with TRBJ1-6, with no clear D. V was shortened by 5 bases and J by 8 bases, with 10 bases between the two germline ends. The V gene's germline CDR1 is MNHGY and CDR2 SAAAGT. CDR3 length equals 13 residues.

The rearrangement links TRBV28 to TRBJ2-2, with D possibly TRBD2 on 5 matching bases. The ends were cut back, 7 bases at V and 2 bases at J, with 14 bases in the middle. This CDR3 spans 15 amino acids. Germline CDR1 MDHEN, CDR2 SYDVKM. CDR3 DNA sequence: TGTGCCAGCACCCTAGCTCTAGCTAACACCGGGGAGCTGTTTTTT. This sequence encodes CASTLALANTGELFF.

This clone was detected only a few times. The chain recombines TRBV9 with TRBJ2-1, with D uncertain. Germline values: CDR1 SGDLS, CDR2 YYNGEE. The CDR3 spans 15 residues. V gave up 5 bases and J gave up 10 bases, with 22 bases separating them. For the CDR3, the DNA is TGTGCCAGCAGTGCCTCTCTCGGTCGGTTCGGCGAGCAGTTCTTC. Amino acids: CASSASLGRFGEQFF.

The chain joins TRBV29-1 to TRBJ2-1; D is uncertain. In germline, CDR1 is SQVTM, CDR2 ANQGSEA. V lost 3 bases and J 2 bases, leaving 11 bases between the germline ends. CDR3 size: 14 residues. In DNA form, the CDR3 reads TGCAGCGTTGATTCAGCGTTCCCCTACAATGAGCAGTTCTTC. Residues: CSVDSAFPYNEQFF.

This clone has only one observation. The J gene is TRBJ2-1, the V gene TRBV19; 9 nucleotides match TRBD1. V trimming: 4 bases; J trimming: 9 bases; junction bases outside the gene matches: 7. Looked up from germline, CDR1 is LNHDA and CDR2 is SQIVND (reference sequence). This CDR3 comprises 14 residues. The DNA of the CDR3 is TGTGCCAGTAGTACCCCGGGACAGGGAGGTGAGCAGTTCTTC. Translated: CASSTPGQGGEQFF. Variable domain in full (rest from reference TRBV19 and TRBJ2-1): DGGITQSPKYLFRKEGQNVTLSCEQNLNHDAMYWYRQDPGQGLRLIYYSQIVNDFQKGDIAEGYSVSREKKESFPLTVTSAQKNPTAFYLCASSTPGQGGEQFFGPGTRLTVL.

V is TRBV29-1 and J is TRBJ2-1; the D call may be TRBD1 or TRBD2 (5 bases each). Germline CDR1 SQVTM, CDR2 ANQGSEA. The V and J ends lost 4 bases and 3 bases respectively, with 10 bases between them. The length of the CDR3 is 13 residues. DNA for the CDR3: TGCAGCGTTGGGGGCGGGCTCTACAATGAGCAGTTCTTC. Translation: CSVGGGLYNEQFF.

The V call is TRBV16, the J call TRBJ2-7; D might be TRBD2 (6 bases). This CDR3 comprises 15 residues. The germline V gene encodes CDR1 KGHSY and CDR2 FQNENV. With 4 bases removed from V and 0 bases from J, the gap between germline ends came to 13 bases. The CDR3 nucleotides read TGTGCCAGCAGCCCATCATGGACTAACTCCTACGAGCAGTACTTC. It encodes CASSPSWTNSYEQYF.

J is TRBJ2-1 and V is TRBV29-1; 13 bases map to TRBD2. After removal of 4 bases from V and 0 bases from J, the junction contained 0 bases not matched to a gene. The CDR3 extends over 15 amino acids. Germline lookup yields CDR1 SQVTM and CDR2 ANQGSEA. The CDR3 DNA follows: TGCAGCGTTGGGACTAGCGGGAGCTCCTACAATGAGCAGTTCTTC. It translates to CSVGTSGSSYNEQFF.

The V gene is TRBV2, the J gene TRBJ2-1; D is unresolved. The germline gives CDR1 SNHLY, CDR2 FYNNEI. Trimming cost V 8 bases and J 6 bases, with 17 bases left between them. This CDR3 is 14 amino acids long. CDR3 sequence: CASGPGVALNEQFF. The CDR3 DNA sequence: TGTGCCAGCGGCCCGGGTGTGGCTCTCAATGAGCAGTTCTTC.

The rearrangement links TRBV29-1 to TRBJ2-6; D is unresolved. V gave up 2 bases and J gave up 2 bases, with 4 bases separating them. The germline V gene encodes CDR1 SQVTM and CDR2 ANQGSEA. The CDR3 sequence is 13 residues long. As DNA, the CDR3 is TGCAGCGTTGAAAGAGCTGGGGCCAACGTCCTGACTTTC. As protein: CSVERAGANVLTF.

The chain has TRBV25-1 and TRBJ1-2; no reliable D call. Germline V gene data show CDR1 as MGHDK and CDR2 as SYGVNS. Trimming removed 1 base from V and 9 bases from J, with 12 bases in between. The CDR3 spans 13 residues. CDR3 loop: CASSEFGGSSYTF. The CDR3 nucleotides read TGTGCCAGCAGTGAATTCGGAGGTTCTAGCTACACCTTC.

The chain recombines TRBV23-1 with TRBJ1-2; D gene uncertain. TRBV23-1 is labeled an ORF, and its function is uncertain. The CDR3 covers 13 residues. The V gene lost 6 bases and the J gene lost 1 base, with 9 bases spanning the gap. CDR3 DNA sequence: TGCGCCAGCAGCTTCGGTCGTAACTATGGCTACACCTTC. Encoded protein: CASSFGRNYGYTF.

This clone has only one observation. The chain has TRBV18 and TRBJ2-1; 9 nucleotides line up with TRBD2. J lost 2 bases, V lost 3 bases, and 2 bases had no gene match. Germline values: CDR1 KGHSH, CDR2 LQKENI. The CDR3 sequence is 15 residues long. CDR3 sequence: CASSPGTSPYNEQFF. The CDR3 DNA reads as TGTGCCAGCTCACCTGGGACTAGCCCCTACAATGAGCAGTTCTTC.

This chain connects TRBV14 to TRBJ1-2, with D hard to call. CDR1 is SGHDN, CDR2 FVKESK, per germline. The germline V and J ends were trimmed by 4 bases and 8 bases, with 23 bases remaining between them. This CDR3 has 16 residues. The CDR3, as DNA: TGTGCCAGCAGCCGAAATAATGGACTCCTGGTTCGCGGCTACACCTTC. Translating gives CASSRNNGLLVRGYTF.

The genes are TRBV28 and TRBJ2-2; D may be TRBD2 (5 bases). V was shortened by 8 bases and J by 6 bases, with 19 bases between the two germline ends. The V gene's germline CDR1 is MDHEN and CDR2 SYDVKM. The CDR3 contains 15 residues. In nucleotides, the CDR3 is TGTGCCAGCCGGGTCGTTTTCCCCGGGGCCGGGGAGCTGTTTTTT. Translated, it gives CASRVVFPGAGELFF.

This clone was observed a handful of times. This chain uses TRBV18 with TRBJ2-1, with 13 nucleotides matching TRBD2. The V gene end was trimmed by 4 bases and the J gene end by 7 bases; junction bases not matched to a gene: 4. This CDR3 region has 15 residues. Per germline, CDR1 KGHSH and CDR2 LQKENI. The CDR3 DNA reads TGTGCCAGCTCACTGCGGACTAGCGGGAGTAATGAGCAGTTCTTC. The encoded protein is CASSLRTSGSNEQFF.

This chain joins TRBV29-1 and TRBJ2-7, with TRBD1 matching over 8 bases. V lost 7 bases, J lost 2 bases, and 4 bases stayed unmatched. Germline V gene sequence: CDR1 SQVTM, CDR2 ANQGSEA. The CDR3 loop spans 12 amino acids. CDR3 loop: CSATTGAYEQYF. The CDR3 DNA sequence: TGCAGCGCCACGACAGGGGCCTACGAGCAGTACTTC.

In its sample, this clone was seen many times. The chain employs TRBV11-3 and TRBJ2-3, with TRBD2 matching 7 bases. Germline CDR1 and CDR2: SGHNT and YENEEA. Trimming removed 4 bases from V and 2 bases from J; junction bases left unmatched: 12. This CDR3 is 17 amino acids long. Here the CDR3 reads CASSSGGGTPATDTQYF. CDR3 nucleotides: TGTGCCAGCAGCTCTGGGGGAGGGACCCCCGCCACAGATACGCAGTATTTT.

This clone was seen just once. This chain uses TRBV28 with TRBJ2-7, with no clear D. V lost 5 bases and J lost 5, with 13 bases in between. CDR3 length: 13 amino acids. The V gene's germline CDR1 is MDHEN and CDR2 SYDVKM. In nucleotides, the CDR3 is TGTGCCAGCAGTCCCTCCCACGCGGACGAGCAGTACTTC. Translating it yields CASSPSHADEQYF. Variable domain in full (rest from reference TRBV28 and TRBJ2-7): DVKVTQSSRYLVKRTGEKVFLECVQDMDHENMFWYRQDPGLGLRLIYFSYDVKMKEKGDIPEGYSVSREKKERFSLILESASTNQTSMYLCASSPSHADEQYFGPGTRLTVT.

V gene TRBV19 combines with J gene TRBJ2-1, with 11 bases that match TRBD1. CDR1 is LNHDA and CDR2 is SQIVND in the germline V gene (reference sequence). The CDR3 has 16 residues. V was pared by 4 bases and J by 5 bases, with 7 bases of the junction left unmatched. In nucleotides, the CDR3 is TGTGCCAGTAGTACCCGGGACAGGGGGTGGAACAATGAGCAGTTCTTC. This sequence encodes CASSTRDRGWNNEQFF.

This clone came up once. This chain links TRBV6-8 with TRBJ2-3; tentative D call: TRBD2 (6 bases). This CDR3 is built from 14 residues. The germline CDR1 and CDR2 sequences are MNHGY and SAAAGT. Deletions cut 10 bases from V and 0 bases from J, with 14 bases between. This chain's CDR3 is CATNRDSSTDTQYF. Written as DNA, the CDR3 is TGTGCCACTAACCGGGACTCTAGCACAGATACGCAGTATTTT.

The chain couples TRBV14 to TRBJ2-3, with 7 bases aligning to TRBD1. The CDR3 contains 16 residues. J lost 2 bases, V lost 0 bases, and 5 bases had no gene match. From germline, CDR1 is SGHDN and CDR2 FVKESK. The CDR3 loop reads CASSQEGRGITDTQYF. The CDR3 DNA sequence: TGTGCCAGCAGCCAAGAAGGCAGGGGGATCACAGATACGCAGTATTTT.

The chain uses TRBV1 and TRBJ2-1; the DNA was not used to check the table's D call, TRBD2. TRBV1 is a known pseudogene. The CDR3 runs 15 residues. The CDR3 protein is CASSQTSGRYNEQFF. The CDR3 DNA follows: TGCGCCAGCAGCCAAACTAGCGGGAGGTACAATGAGCAGTTCTTC.

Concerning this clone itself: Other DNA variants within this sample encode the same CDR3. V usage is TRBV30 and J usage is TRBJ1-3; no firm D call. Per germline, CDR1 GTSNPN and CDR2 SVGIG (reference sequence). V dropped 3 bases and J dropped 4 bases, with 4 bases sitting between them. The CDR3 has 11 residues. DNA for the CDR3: TGTGCCTGGAGCTCGGGAAACACCATATATTTT. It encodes CAWSSGNTIYF.

The CDR3 DNA reads as TGCAGCTTAACCCTACAGGGGCGCTCTGAAGCTTTCTTT. It translates to CSLTLQGRSEAFF. The rearrangement links TRBV29-1 to TRBJ1-1; 7 positions agree with TRBD1. The CDR3 sequence is 13 residues long. Losses at the gene ends were 8 bases for V and 6 bases for J; bases not matched to a gene: 12. Germline CDR1 is SQVTM and CDR2 is ANQGSEA.